The TCR beta chain under discussion was sequenced for a study of blood T cell repertoires in COVID-19. Study-wide background: Both acute and convalescent COVID-19 samples were obtained from the United States, Italy and Spain. PBMCs, B-cell-depleted T cells, or T cells provided the cDNA or gDNA that made up the material.

V shed 4 bases and J 4 bases; nucleotides not matched to a gene: 10. Per the germline V gene, CDR1 is SEHNR and CDR2 is FQNEAQ (reference sequence). This CDR3 spans 16 amino acids. Only one count was recorded for this clone. Study processing details: Scientists estimated how many nucleated cells there were by amplifying reference gene primers. Generated by immunoSEQ multiplex PCR, the TCRdb table keeps only in-frame clones and is missing some. V, J and clone size reflect that table, while D and trimming were determined from the DNA. The table lists around 160,000 clones, roughly 84% of them singletons.

This chain links TRBV7-9 with TRBJ1-5, with 7 bases fitting TRBD1. This receptor was identified in a human donor in a cohort sampled during active COVID-19. Sequenced sample: peripheral blood. The CDR3 DNA reads TGTGCCAGCAGCTACTTCGGCCGGGACAGAAATCAGCCCCAGCATTTT. Its translation is CASSYFGRDRNQPQHF.